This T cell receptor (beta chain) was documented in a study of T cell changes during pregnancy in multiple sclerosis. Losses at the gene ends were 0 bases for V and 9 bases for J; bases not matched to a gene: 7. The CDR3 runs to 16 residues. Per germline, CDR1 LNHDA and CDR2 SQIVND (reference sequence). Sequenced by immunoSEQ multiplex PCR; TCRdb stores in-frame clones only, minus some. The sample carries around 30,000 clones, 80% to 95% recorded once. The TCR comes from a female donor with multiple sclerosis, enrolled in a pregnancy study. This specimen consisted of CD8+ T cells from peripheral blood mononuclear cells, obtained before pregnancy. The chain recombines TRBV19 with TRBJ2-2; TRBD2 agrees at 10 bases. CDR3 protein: CASSIEPLAGERELFF. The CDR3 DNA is TGTGCCAGTAGTATAGAACCCCTAGCGGGAGAGAGGGAGCTGTTTTTT.